The 25 T cell receptor beta chains below come from one sample, sequenced in a study of CD8+CD57+ T cells in acquired aplastic anemia. The template used for profiling TCR beta VDJ and CDR3 was genomic DNA. TCRdb redid the calling of the reads with MiXCR, one entry per CDR3 protein. Of 150,000 to 200,000 distinct CDR3 sequences in the sample, over 60% were seen once. Specimen: sorted CD4+, CD8+, or CD8+CD57+ T cells (not recorded which) from PBMCs. The receptors derive from a human donor with severe aplastic anemia or a healthy control (not recorded which).

The chain links TRBV29-1 to TRBJ1-4; D unresolved. In germline, CDR1 is SQVTM, CDR2 ANQGSEA. The V end lost 7 bases, the J end lost 2 bases, and 17 bases lay between the germline ends. The CDR3 is 15 amino acids. CDR3 in amino acids: CSAQVGWRTNEKLFF. CDR3 DNA: TGCAGCGCCCAAGTTGGCTGGAGGACTAATGAAAAACTGTTTTTT. Based on the CDR3 plus reference TRBV29-1 and TRBJ1-4, the full variable domain is SAVISQKPSRDICQRGTSLTIQCQVDSQVTMMFWYRQQPGQSLTLIATANQGSEATYESGFVIDKFPISRPNLTFSTLTVSNMSPEDSSIYLCSAQVGWRTNEKLFFGSGTQLSVL.

V and J are TRBV7-9 and TRBJ1-5, with 9 nucleotides matching TRBD1. Per the germline V gene, CDR1 is SEHNR and CDR2 is FQNEAQ (reference sequence). CDR3 length equals 14 residues. V gave up 5 bases and J gave up 5 bases; unmatched junction bases: 4. The CDR3 region is CASSPGTGHQPQHF. In DNA form, the CDR3 reads TGTGCCAGCAGCCCGGGGACAGGGCATCAGCCCCAGCATTTT.

Ten or more counts support this clonotype. The chain recombines TRBV6-5 with TRBJ2-3; D unresolved. Looked up from germline, CDR1 is MNHEY and CDR2 is SVGAGI. CDR3 size: 11 residues. V gave up 2 bases and J gave up 6 bases, with 3 bases separating them. The CDR3 DNA reads TGTGCCAGCAGTTACGGCGATACGCAGTATTTT. It encodes CASSYGDTQYF.

The chain combines TRBV15 with TRBJ2-7; TRBD1 agrees at 10 bases. Germline CDR1 reads LNHNV; CDR2 reads YYDKDF (reference sequence). The CDR3 extends over 16 amino acids. The V and J ends lost 3 bases and 7 bases, in that order; junction bases with no gene match: 12. CDR3 protein: CATSSSRSGQGWEQYF. CDR3 nucleotides: TGTGCCACCAGCAGCTCCAGGTCGGGACAGGGGTGGGAGCAGTACTTC.

J is TRBJ2-1 and V is TRBV5-1, with D possibly being TRBD2 (5 bases). Germline V gene data show CDR1 as SGHRS and CDR2 as YFSETQ. V shed 2 bases and J shed 4 bases, with 13 bases lying between them. The CDR3 has 15 amino acids. The CDR3 DNA sequence: TGCGCCAGCAGCTTATCCGGGGATAGGTACAATGAGCAGTTCTTC. It translates to CASSLSGDRYNEQFF. The full variable domain, rest sourced from reference TRBV5-1 and TRBJ2-1, is KAGVTQTPRYLIKTRGQQVTLSCSPISGHRSVSWYQQTPGQGLQFLFEYFSETQRNKGNFPGRFSGRQFSNSRSEMNVSTLELGDSALYLCASSLSGDRYNEQFFGPGTRLTVL.

Note on this clonotype: Lacking the conserved final phenylalanine or tryptophan, this CDR3 likely reflects a read error. No DNA is shown, since the ends of the CDR3 on it are uncertain; the CDR3 is the one TCRdb lists. V gene TRBV2 combines with J gene TRBJ2-2; no DNA check was done on the table's D call, TRBD2. Germline lookup yields CDR1 SNHLY and CDR2 FYNNEI. The CDR3 totals 15 residues, both ends included. The CDR3 reads CARGLAGANTGERMS.

This clonotype came up once. V gene TRBV7-9 combines with J gene TRBJ2-7, with unresolved D. This CDR3 spans 13 amino acids. Germline lookup yields CDR1 SEHNR and CDR2 FQNEAQ (reference sequence). Deletions cut 6 bases from V and 5 bases from J, with 14 bases between. The CDR3 DNA reads TGTGCCAGCAGTTGGAGTAATGAGGACGAGCAGTACTTC. Amino acid sequence: CASSWSNEDEQYF.

The gene calls are TRBV20-1 and TRBJ2-3, with TRBD1 as a possible D gene (6 bases). CDR3 size: 14 residues. Germline V gene sequence: CDR1 DFQATT, CDR2 SNEGSKA (reference sequence). The ends were cut back, 1 base at V and 2 bases at J, with 10 bases in the middle. Here the CDR3 reads CSARGGQPTDTQYF. The CDR3 DNA is TGCAGTGCTAGAGGGGGACAACCCACAGATACGCAGTATTTT.

The count of this clonotype is one. The chain couples TRBV25-1 to TRBJ1-1, with D unclear. The CDR3 runs to 18 residues. Trimming shortened V by 0 bases and J by 1 base, and 18 bases separated the two germline ends. CDR1 is MGHDK, CDR2 SYGVNS, per germline. CDR3 protein: CASSEYMWEGSRNTEAFF. CDR3 bases: TGTGCCAGCAGTGAATATATGTGGGAGGGTAGTAGGAACACTGAAGCTTTCTTT. The full variable domain, completed using reference TRBV25-1 and TRBJ1-1, is EADIYQTPRYLVIGTGKKITLECSQTMGHDKMYWYQQDPGMELHLIHYSYGVNSTEKGDLSSESTVSRIRTEHFPLTLESARPSHTSQYLCASSEYMWEGSRNTEAFFGQGTRLTVV.

This clonotype was counted ten times or more. V is TRBV5-6 and J is TRBJ1-3; D not certain. Trimming took off 3 bases at V and 4 bases at J, with 11 bases between the two ends. The germline V gene encodes CDR1 SGHDT and CDR2 YYEEEE. The CDR3 totals 14 residues. The CDR3 protein is CASSSPWTGNTIYF. The CDR3 DNA sequence: TGTGCCAGCAGCTCGCCGTGGACCGGAAACACCATATATTTT.

This clonotype was seen ten or more times. The CDR3 here is CSVERLAGGRELSQYF. CDR3 coding DNA: TGCAGCGTTGAACGACTAGCGGGGGGCCGGGAGTTGTCGCAGTATTTT. This chain uses TRBV29-1 with TRBJ2-3; TRBD2 agrees at 13 bases. V was pared by 2 bases and J by 10 bases, with 12 bases of the junction left unmatched. CDR1 is SQVTM, CDR2 ANQGSEA, per germline. The CDR3 is 16 residues long.

At least ten counts were recorded for this clonotype. V usage is TRBV20-1 and J usage is TRBJ2-7, with a weak D call TRBD1 (6 bases). The ends were cut back, 0 bases at V and 3 bases at J, with 12 bases in the middle. The CDR3 sequence is 14 residues long. The V gene's germline CDR1 is DFQATT and CDR2 SNEGSKA (reference sequence). In DNA form, the CDR3 reads TGCAGTGCTAGAGATCGGACAGTTAACTACGAGCAGTACTTC. Protein: CSARDRTVNYEQYF.

The chain uses TRBV20-1 and TRBJ2-7; TRBD1 matches 7 bases. The CDR3 contains 12 residues. Germline V gene data show CDR1 as DFQATT and CDR2 as SNEGSKA (reference sequence). The CDR3 loop reads CSVRGQAYEQYF. In DNA form, the CDR3 reads TGCAGCGTTCGAGGACAGGCCTACGAGCAGTACTTC.

This clonotype was counted between two and nine times. The V call is TRBV2, the J call TRBJ2-5; D assignment may be TRBD1 or TRBD2 (5 bases each). The CDR3 spans 14 residues. V was cut by 8 bases and J by 1 base, with 14 bases left in between. Germline values: CDR1 SNHLY, CDR2 FYNNEI. CDR3 nucleotides: TGTGCCAGCGGGGGTCCAAGCCTCCAAGAGACCCAGTACTTC. It specifies CASGGPSLQETQYF.

The chain carries TRBV24-1 and TRBJ2-2; D is ambiguous. The germline V and J ends were trimmed by 4 bases and 7 bases, with 3 bases remaining between them. The CDR3 contains 11 residues. Germline assignment: CDR1 KGHDR and CDR2 SFDVKD. Here the CDR3 DNA reads TGTGCCACCAGTGACAGCGGGGAGCTGTTTTTT. This encodes CATSDSGELFF.

In regard to this clonotype: An end of the junction differs from the germline gene, which may be a read error. The V call is TRBV5-1, the J call TRBJ1-1; tentatively, D is TRBD1 (5 bases). This CDR3 region has 12 residues. Germline V lookup: CDR1 SGHRS, CDR2 YFSETQ. The CDR3 is CASSPGWGEAFF. As DNA, the CDR3 is TGTGCCAGCAGCCCGGGGTGGGGGGAAGCTTTCTTT.

This clonotype was observed many times. The J gene is TRBJ2-3, the V gene TRBV9, with no clear D. V was pared by 1 base and J by 2 bases, with 8 bases between. The CDR3 loop spans 14 amino acids. Germline V gene data show CDR1 as SGDLS and CDR2 as YYNGEE. In DNA form, the CDR3 reads TGTGCCAGCAGCGTAAACGTACCCACAGATACGCAGTATTTT. This gives the protein CASSVNVPTDTQYF.

This clonotype has only a few counts. The V and J genes are TRBV7-8 and TRBJ2-3; 8 bases map to TRBD2. Germline V CDR1 and CDR2: SGHVS, FQNEAQ. The CDR3 loop spans 13 amino acids. The V gene end was trimmed by 5 bases and the J gene end by 4 bases; junction bases not matched to a gene: 2. DNA of the CDR3: TGTGCCAGCAGCCCTAGCGGGCCAGATACGCAGTATTTT. Amino acids: CASSPSGPDTQYF.

The chain employs TRBV2 and TRBJ1-4; tentative D call: TRBD1 (6 bases). This CDR3 contains 14 residues. Trimming cost V 7 bases and J 5 bases, with 14 bases left between them. From germline, CDR1 is SNHLY and CDR2 FYNNEI. Here the CDR3 reads CASKLGGGNEKLFF. Written as DNA, the CDR3 is TGTGCCAGCAAGTTAGGGGGAGGGAATGAAAAACTGTTTTTT.

The chain carries TRBV20-1 and TRBJ2-7; D remains ambiguous. CDR3 size: 14 residues. The V end was cut by 4 bases, the J end by 4 bases, with 17 bases between. Germline CDR1 DFQATT, CDR2 SNEGSKA (reference sequence). CDR3 coding DNA: TGCAGTGCTAAAAGACCCGCAACCTTTTACGAGCAGTACTTC. As protein: CSAKRPATFYEQYF.

The rearrangement joins TRBV27 to TRBJ2-1; D is possibly TRBD2 (5 bases). V was shortened by 1 base and J by 1 base, with 8 bases between the two germline ends. The CDR3 covers 15 residues. Germline V gene sequence: CDR1 MNHEY, CDR2 SMNVEV (reference sequence). CDR3 sequence reads: CASSLYRGSYNEQFF. CDR3 sequence (DNA): TGTGCCAGCAGTTTATATCGGGGATCCTACAATGAGCAGTTCTTC.

This clonotype appeared a few times. The CDR3 region is CATSTGLAGGFETQYF. The CDR3 DNA reads TGTGCCACCAGCACGGGACTAGCGGGGGGTTTTGAGACCCAGTACTTC. The chain recombines TRBV15 with TRBJ2-5, with 15 nucleotides matching TRBD2. With 4 bases clipped from V and 5 bases from J, the junction kept 5 bases outside the gene matches. The length of the CDR3 is 16 residues. Per the germline V gene, CDR1 is LNHNV and CDR2 is YYDKDF (reference sequence). Full variable domain (rest looked up from reference TRBV15 and TRBJ2-5): DAMVIQNPRYQVTQFGKPVTLSCSQTLNHNVMYWYQQKSSQAPKLLFHYYDKDFNNEADTPDNFQSRRPNTSFCFLDIRSPGLGDTAMYLCATSTGLAGGFETQYFGPGTRLLVL.

V usage is TRBV6-5 and J usage is TRBJ2-1; 8 nucleotides align to TRBD2. V shed 5 bases and J 6 bases; nucleotides not matched to a gene: 9. Germline CDR1 reads MNHEY; CDR2 reads SVGAGI. The CDR3 length is 15 residues. The CDR3 region has the DNA TGTGCCAGCAGTGAAACTGGCGGGAGGAGCAATGAGCAGTTCTTC. Protein product: CASSETGGRSNEQFF.

The chain couples TRBV5-1 to TRBJ2-2; D not certain. Trimming removed 2 bases at V and 4 bases at J, with 9 bases between. The CDR3 has 14 residues. Looked up from germline, CDR1 is SGHRS and CDR2 is YFSETQ. Written as DNA, the CDR3 is TGCGCCAGCAGCTTTAGTGGGTCCACCGGGGAGCTGTTTTTT. This sequence encodes CASSFSGSTGELFF.

The chain carries TRBV9 and TRBJ1-1; D is uncertain. This CDR3 is 14 amino acids long. V lost 0 bases to trimming and J lost 4 bases, with 10 bases between them. CDR1 and CDR2 from the germline V gene are SGDLS and YYNGEE. CDR3 nucleotide sequence: TGTGCCAGCAGCGTAGTTGTGTCGGCCACTGAAGCTTTCTTT. The encoded protein is CASSVVVSATEAFF.